This T cell receptor (beta chain) was documented in a study of control samples from healthy donors and cancer patients. Clones were read by immunoSEQ multiplex PCR, and TCRdb kept only the in-frame ones, dropping some. This table holds under 150,000 clones, approximately 94% found once. In its sample, this clone was seen once. CDR3 length: 15 amino acids. Germline CDR1 and CDR2: LNHDA and SQIVND (reference sequence). With V trimmed by 3 bases and J by 4 bases, 7 bases remained unmatched. The specimen was blood. This chain links TRBV19 with TRBJ2-7, with 9 bases identical to TRBD1. The source is a man younger than 40 in good health. The CDR3 loop reads CASSIGTGIGYEQYF. The CDR3 DNA reads as TGTGCCAGTAGTATCGGGACAGGGATCGGGTACGAGCAGTACTTC.